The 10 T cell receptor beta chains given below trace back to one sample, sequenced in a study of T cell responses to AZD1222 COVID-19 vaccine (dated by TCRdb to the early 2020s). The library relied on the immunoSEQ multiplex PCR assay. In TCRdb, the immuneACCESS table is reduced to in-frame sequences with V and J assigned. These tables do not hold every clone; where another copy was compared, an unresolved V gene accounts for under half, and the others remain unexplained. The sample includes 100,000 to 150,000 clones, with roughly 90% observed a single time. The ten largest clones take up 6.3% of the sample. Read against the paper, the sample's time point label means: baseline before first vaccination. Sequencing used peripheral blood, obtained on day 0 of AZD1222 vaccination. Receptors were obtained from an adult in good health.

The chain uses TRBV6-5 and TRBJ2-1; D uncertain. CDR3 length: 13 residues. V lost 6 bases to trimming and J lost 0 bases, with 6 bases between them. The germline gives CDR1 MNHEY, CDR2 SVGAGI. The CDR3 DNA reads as TGTGCCAGCAGGTTTAGCTCCTACAATGAGCAGTTCTTC. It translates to CASRFSSYNEQFF.

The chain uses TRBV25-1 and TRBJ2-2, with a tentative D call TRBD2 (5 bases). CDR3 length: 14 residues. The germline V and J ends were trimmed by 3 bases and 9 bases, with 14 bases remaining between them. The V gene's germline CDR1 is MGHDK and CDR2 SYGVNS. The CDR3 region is CASSEYQTTWELFF. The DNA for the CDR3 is TGTGCCAGCAGTGAGTACCAGACTACCTGGGAGCTGTTTTTT.

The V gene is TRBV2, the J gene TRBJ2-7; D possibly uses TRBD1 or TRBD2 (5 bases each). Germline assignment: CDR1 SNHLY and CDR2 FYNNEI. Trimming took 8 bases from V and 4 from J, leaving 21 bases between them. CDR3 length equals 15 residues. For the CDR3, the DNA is TGTGCCAGCTCGCTCCGATTAGGGACCGGATACGAGCAGTACTTC. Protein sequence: CASSLRLGTGYEQYF.

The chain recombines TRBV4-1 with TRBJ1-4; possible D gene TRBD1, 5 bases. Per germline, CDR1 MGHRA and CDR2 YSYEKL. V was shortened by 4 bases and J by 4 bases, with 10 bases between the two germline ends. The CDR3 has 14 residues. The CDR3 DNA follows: TGCGCCAGCAGCCTTCCGGGACGTAATGAAAAACTGTTTTTT. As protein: CASSLPGRNEKLFF.

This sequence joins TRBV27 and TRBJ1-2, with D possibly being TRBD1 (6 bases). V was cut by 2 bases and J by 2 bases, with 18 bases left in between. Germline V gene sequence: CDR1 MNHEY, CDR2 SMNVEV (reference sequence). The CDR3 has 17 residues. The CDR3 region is CASSLRGQHPRNYGYTF. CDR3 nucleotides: TGTGCCAGCAGTTTACGAGGACAGCACCCAAGAAACTATGGCTACACCTTC.

CDR3: CASGSDGNQPQHF. Here the CDR3 DNA reads TGTGCCAGCGGGTCAGACGGCAATCAGCCCCAGCATTTT. V is TRBV12-3 or TRBV12-4 and J is TRBJ1-5; D is ambiguous. The V end was cut by 8 bases, the J end by 2 bases, with 10 bases between. The CDR3 length is 13 residues.

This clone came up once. This CDR3 is CASSLASPTTDTQYF. The CDR3 DNA follows: TGCGCCAGCAGCTTGGCTTCGCCAACCACAGATACGCAGTATTTT. The J gene is TRBJ2-3, the V gene TRBV5-1; D is unclear. With 0 bases removed from V and 2 bases from J, the gap between germline ends came to 10 bases. The germline V gene encodes CDR1 SGHRS and CDR2 YFSETQ. The CDR3 length is 15 residues.

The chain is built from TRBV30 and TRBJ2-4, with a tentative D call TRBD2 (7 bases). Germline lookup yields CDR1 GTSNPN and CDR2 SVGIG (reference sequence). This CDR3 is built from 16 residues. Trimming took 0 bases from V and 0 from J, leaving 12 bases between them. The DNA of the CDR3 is TGTGCCTGGAGTGTGAGGGGGGGGCTAGCCAAAAACATTCAGTACTTC. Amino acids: CAWSVRGGLAKNIQYF.

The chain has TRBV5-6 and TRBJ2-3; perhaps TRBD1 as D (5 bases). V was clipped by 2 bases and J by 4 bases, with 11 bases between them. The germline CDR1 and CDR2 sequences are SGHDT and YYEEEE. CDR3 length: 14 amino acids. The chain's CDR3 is CASSLRGAADTQYF. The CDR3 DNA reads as TGTGCCAGCAGCTTAAGGGGCGCCGCAGATACGCAGTATTTT.

CDR3: CASSLGTGETYGYTF. As DNA, the CDR3 is TGTGCCAGCAGCTTAGGTACAGGTGAAACCTATGGCTACACCTTC. This chain links TRBV13 with TRBJ1-2; D is perhaps TRBD1 (5 bases). CDR1 and CDR2 (germline): PRHDT, FYEKMQ (reference sequence). CDR3 length: 15 residues. The V gene lost 0 bases and the J gene lost 4 bases, with 12 bases spanning the gap.